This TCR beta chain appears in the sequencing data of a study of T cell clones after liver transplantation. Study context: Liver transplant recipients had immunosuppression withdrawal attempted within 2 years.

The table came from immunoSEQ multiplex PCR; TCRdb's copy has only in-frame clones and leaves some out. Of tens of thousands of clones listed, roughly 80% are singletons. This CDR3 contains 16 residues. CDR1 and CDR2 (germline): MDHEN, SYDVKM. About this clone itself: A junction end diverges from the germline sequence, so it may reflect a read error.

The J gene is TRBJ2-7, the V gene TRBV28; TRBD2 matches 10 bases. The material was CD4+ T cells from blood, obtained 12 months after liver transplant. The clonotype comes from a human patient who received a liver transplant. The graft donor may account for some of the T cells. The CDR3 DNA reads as TGTGCCAGCAGTCTATGGGGACTAGCGAAGTTCTACGAGCAGTACTTC. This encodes CASSLWGLAKFYEQYF.